This is a list of T cell receptor beta chains from one sample in a study of OX40 agonist ivuxolimab in advanced cancers. The table came from immunoSEQ multiplex PCR; TCRdb's copy has only in-frame clones and leaves some out. The table lists 30,000 to 35,000 clones, more than 80% of them singletons. The sequenced sample was CD4+ or CD8+ T cells sorted from blood, obtained in a trial of the OX40 agonist ivuxolimab. These receptors all come from an adult with an advanced solid tumor such as melanoma, head and neck, liver or kidney cancer. Both conserved end residues are part of each CDR3. The D gene is left open where the match is weak. Clone size appears in some rows only: once, few, many, or a class for an expanded clone.

J gene | V gene | D gene | clone size | CDR3 protein | CDR3 DNA
TRBJ1-3 | TRBV5-1 | . | once | CASSLVDGNTIYF | TGCGCCAGCAGCTTGGTTGATGGAAACACCATATATTTT
TRBJ2-3 | TRBV28 | . | . | CASSFPGNTQYF | TGTGCCAGCAGTTTTCCCGGGAATACGCAGTATTTT
TRBJ1-1 | TRBV10-3 | TRBD1 | . | CAISEGTGGSRAFF | TGTGCCATCAGTGAAGGGACAGGGGGATCGCGAGCTTTCTTT
TRBJ2-1 | TRBV28 | . | . | CASSLGRGVNSAQFF | TGTGCCAGCAGTTTGGGCAGGGGAGTCAATTCCGCGCAGTTCTTC
TRBJ1-2 | TRBV6-5 | TRBD1 | few | CASSRQGGSRGYTF | TGTGCCAGCAGTCGACAGGGGGGGTCTAGGGGCTACACCTTC
TRBJ2-3 | TRBV10-2 | TRBD2 | . | CASRRGTSGLDTQYF | TGCGCCAGCAGGAGGGGGACTAGCGGATTAGATACGCAGTATTTT
TRBJ2-4 | TRBV28 | . | many | CAAAQESNIQYF | TGTGCCGCGGCACAGGAGTCCAACATTCAGTACTTC
TRBJ2-6 | TRBV5-4 | TRBD2 | . | CASSTGRLAGLSGANVLTF | TGTGCCAGCAGCACCGGCCGGCTAGCGGGCCTCTCTGGGGCCAACGTCCTGACTTTC
TRBJ2-2 | TRBV4-3 | . | . | CASSPGAGTGELFF | TGCGCCAGCAGTCCCGGGGCGGGCACCGGGGAGCTGTTTTTT
TRBJ2-1 | TRBV19 | TRBD1 | . | CASSLGTGSYNEQFF | TGTGCCAGTAGTTTAGGGACAGGCTCCTACAATGAGCAGTTCTTC
TRBJ2-1 | TRBV14 | . | . | CASSQEWALYNEQFF | TGTGCCAGCAGCCAAGAGTGGGCCCTATACAATGAGCAGTTCTTC
TRBJ2-2 | TRBV9 | TRBD1 | . | CASSIQTGGTGELFF | TGTGCCAGCAGCATCCAGACAGGGGGCACCGGGGAGCTGTTTTTT
TRBJ2-1 | TRBV15 | . | . | CATSPRWGGADEQFF | TGTGCCACCAGCCCACGTTGGGGGGGGGCCGATGAGCAGTTCTTC
TRBJ2-6 | TRBV7-9 | . | . | CASLSSGANVLTF | TGTGCCAGCTTAAGCTCTGGGGCCAACGTCCTGACTTTC
TRBJ2-3 | TRBV6-6 | . | . | CASSYEAILTDTQYF | TGTGCCAGCAGTTACGAAGCTATTCTCACAGATACGCAGTATTTT
TRBJ2-7 | TRBV30 | . | few | CAWSVWGGDEQYF | TGTGCCTGGAGTGTTTGGGGCGGCGACGAGCAGTACTTC
TRBJ1-4 | TRBV10-3 | . | medium-sized | CAISESRGATNEKLFF | TGTGCCATCAGTGAGTCGAGAGGGGCAACTAATGAAAAACTGTTTTTT
TRBJ1-1 | TRBV6-6 | . | once | CASSYRDNTEAFF | TGTGCCAGCAGTTACCGGGACAACACTGAAGCTTTCTTT
TRBJ1-1 | TRBV4-1 | TRBD1 | . | CASSQPDRGLYTEAFF | TGCGCCAGCAGCCAACCCGACAGGGGACTCTACACTGAAGCTTTCTTT
TRBJ2-7 | TRBV11-3 | TRBD1 | . | CASSHPGTGNEQYF | TGTGCCAGCAGCCATCCCGGGACAGGGAACGAGCAGTACTTC
TRBJ2-7 | TRBV4-3 | . | . | CASRLNPGHSYEQYF | TGCGCCAGCAGGCTTAATCCGGGCCACTCCTACGAGCAGTACTTC
TRBJ2-7 | TRBV10-3 | TRBD1 | . | CAIGQGGYEQYF | TGTGCCATCGGACAGGGGGGATACGAGCAGTACTTC
TRBJ1-2 | TRBV28 | . | few | CASSFEPTYGYTF | TGTGCCAGCAGTTTTGAACCCACCTATGGCTACACCTTC
TRBJ1-1 | TRBV7-9 | . | once | CASSLLQTEAFF | TGTGCCAGCAGCTTACTCCAGACTGAAGCTTTCTTT
TRBJ2-7 | TRBV28 | TRBD1 | . | CASNLWDSPYEQYF | TGTGCCAGCAATCTCTGGGACAGCCCCTACGAGCAGTACTTC
TRBJ2-1 | TRBV27 | . | once | CASSLSVYNEQFF | TGTGCCAGCAGTTTATCGGTGTACAATGAGCAGTTCTTC
TRBJ2-5 | TRBV4-1 | . | . | CASSLLLRGQGETQYF | TGCGCCAGCAGCCTCCTATTACGAGGCCAGGGGGAGACCCAGTACTTC
TRBJ1-5 | TRBV15 | . | . | CATSRDWDTNQPQHF | TGTGCCACCAGCAGAGATTGGGACACGAATCAGCCCCAGCATTTT
TRBJ1-1 | TRBV16 | . | . | CASSQSGTEAFF | TGTGCCAGCAGCCAATCTGGCACTGAAGCTTTCTTT
TRBJ2-1 | TRBV9 | . | . | CASSVAGANEQFF | TGTGCCAGCAGCGTAGCAGGGGCCAATGAGCAGTTCTTC
TRBJ1-3 | TRBV9 | . | . | CASSVEGGSGNTIYF | TGTGCCAGCAGCGTAGAAGGGGGCTCTGGAAACACCATATATTTT
TRBJ2-1 | TRBV7-9 | . | . | CASSLGAEQFF | TGTGCCAGCAGCCTCGGGGCAGAGCAGTTCTTC
TRBJ2-7 | TRBV14 | . | . | CASSQDQWAGYYEQYF | TGTGCCAGCAGCCAAGATCAGTGGGCAGGTTACTACGAGCAGTACTTC
TRBJ2-1 | TRBV14 | . | . | CASSRGLHNEQFF | TGTGCCAGCAGTCGTGGACTCCATAATGAGCAGTTCTTC
TRBJ2-7 | TRBV11-2 | TRBD2 | few | CASSRGLAGSYEQYF | TGTGCCAGCAGCCGGGGACTAGCGGGCTCCTACGAGCAGTACTTC
TRBJ2-3 | TRBV5-1 | . | . | CASSLDTYNTDTQYF | TGCGCCAGCAGCTTGGACACTTATAACACAGATACGCAGTATTTT
TRBJ1-2 | TRBV28 | TRBD1 | once | CASTKLRDRGLKDYGYTF | TGTGCCAGCACCAAACTCCGGGACAGGGGTCTGAAAGACTATGGCTACACCTTC
TRBJ2-1 | TRBV7-6 | TRBD2 | . | CASSLFKLAGGYNEQFF | TGTGCCAGCAGCTTATTCAAACTAGCGGGCGGATACAATGAGCAGTTCTTC
TRBJ1-5 | TRBV7-9 | . | . | CASSLGGPQHF | TGTGCCAGCAGCCTAGGGGGGCCCCAGCATTTT
TRBJ2-7 | TRBV9 | . | . | CASSVEFGGPYEQYF | TGTGCCAGCAGCGTAGAATTTGGGGGGCCCTACGAGCAGTACTTC
TRBJ1-2 | TRBV19 | TRBD1 | few | CASSTGGSGYTF | TGTGCCAGTAGTACAGGGGGCTCTGGCTACACCTTC
TRBJ2-1 | TRBV27 | . | . | CASSKAPMNNEQFF | TGTGCCAGCAGTAAAGCCCCTATGAACAATGAGCAGTTCTTC
TRBJ2-7 | TRBV7-8 | . | . | CASSLPGTYEQYF | TGTGCCAGCAGCTTACCCGGGACCTACGAGCAGTACTTC
TRBJ1-4 | TRBV2 | TRBD1 | . | CASSEVGQGKDEKLFF | TGTGCCAGCAGTGAAGTTGGACAGGGAAAAGATGAAAAACTGTTTTTT
TRBJ2-5 | TRBV15 | TRBD1 | . | CATSRDGGQGKETQYF | TGTGCCACCAGCAGAGATGGGGGACAGGGGAAAGAGACCCAGTACTTC
TRBJ2-2 | TRBV19 | . | . | CASSSWGGGELFF | TGTGCCAGTAGTAGTTGGGGTGGCGGGGAGCTGTTTTTT
TRBJ2-7 | TRBV19 | . | . | CASSPTTGKTYEQYF | TGTGCCAGTAGTCCTACAACAGGGAAGACCTACGAGCAGTACTTC
TRBJ2-7 | TRBV2 | TRBD2 | . | CASIPGGPYEQYF | TGTGCCAGCATCCCGGGAGGGCCCTACGAGCAGTACTTC
TRBJ2-6 | TRBV28 | TRBD1 | . | CASSFRGSGANVLTF | TGTGCCAGCAGTTTCAGGGGGAGCGGGGCCAACGTCCTGACTTTC